This TCR beta chain stems from a study of cytomegalovirus exposure and HLA in healthy donors. Study-wide background: The study's early data release held 75 million to 95 million unique TCRs from HLA-typed donors. Study-wide points: There were some public TCRs occurring in many donors, but most TCR sequences were rare. Reports indicate that TCR beta sequences accurately predicted the HLA-A and HLA-B alleles of most subjects.

Trimming cost V 3 bases and J 3 bases; bases outside gene matches: 5. This CDR3 region has 14 residues. Germline CDR1 SGHKS, CDR2 YYEKEE (reference sequence). A multiplex PCR was run with 60 Vbeta primers and 13 Jbeta primers. Measured with immunoSEQ multiplex PCR; TCRdb has only the in-frame clones, and not every one. Across 150,000 or so clones, the top ten clones capture under 2% of the sample. On this clone: Its antigen is not identified.

The receptor was isolated from a woman in her 50s in good health and CMV-seronegative. The sequenced sample consisted of PBMCs. This chain connects TRBV5-5 to TRBJ2-7; 8 bases are shared with TRBD1. The CDR3 reads CASSWGQVIYEQYF. The CDR3 nucleotides are TGTGCCAGCAGCTGGGGACAGGTGATCTACGAGCAGTACTTC.